The 15 T cell receptor beta chains given below trace back to one sample, sequenced in a study of cytomegalovirus exposure and HLA in healthy donors (dated by TCRdb to the late 2010s). Receptor amplification or capture employed the immunoSEQ multiplex PCR assay. The multiplex PCR relied on a mix of 60 forward primers for TCR Vbeta segments and 13 reverse primers for TCR Jbeta segments. In its TCRdb copy, this immuneACCESS table keeps in-frame sequences only and misses some clones. Where compared with another copy, unresolved V genes explain less than half of these, and the others have no known cause. Across this sample there are fewer than 120,000 clones, with roughly 80% seen only once. Around 1.2% of the sample is in the top ten clones. Sequenced sample: PBMCs. The source is a woman aged 25 to 39 in good health and CMV-seronegative.

This clone showed up just a few times. V is TRBV30 and J is TRBJ1-1, with 10 bases matching TRBD1. This CDR3 has 13 amino acids. Losses at the gene ends were 8 bases for V and 2 bases for J; bases not matched to a gene: 5. The germline V gene encodes CDR1 GTSNPN and CDR2 SVGIG (reference sequence). CDR3 sequence: CAVGTGDNTEAFF. The DNA for the CDR3 is TGTGCCGTAGGGACAGGGGACAACACTGAAGCTTTCTTT.

This chain uses TRBV6-5 with TRBJ1-5; D possibly corresponds to TRBD1 (6 bases). The CDR3 is 15 residues long. V shed 9 bases and J shed 0 bases, with 15 bases lying between them. The germline CDR1 and CDR2 sequences are MNHEY and SVGAGI. The CDR3 DNA follows: TGTGCCAGGGGGGGGGCGGGTTATAGCAATCAGCCCCAGCATTTT. Translated, it gives CARGGAGYSNQPQHF.

The chain has TRBV7-2 and TRBJ2-2, with D unresolved. Trimming pared 1 base from V and 1 base from J, leaving 10 bases between. CDR1 SGHTA and CDR2 FQGNSA come from the germline V gene. CDR3 length: 16 residues. The CDR3 here is CASSLGWPMNTGELFF. As DNA, the CDR3 is TGTGCCAGCAGCTTAGGTTGGCCCATGAACACCGGGGAGCTGTTTTTT.

The rearrangement uses TRBV25-1 and TRBJ1-2; no clear D. CDR3 length equals 12 residues. Per germline, CDR1 MGHDK and CDR2 SYGVNS. V lost 3 bases, J lost 3 bases, and 5 bases lay in between. The CDR3 DNA reads TGTGCCAGCAGTGAGCAGGACTATGGCTACACCTTC. It yields the protein CASSEQDYGYTF.

The chain joins TRBV5-1 to TRBJ1-1; unclear D gene. CDR3 length equals 15 residues. V was pared by 4 bases and J by 5 bases, with 18 bases between. Per the germline V gene, CDR1 is SGHRS and CDR2 is YFSETQ. CDR3 protein: CASSQSGISGTEAFF. In DNA, the CDR3 is TGCGCCAGCAGCCAATCGGGGATAAGTGGGACTGAAGCTTTCTTT.

J is TRBJ1-6 and V is TRBV14; tentatively, D is TRBD1 (5 bases). CDR1 SGHDN and CDR2 FVKESK come from the germline V gene. The CDR3 runs 15 residues. V was trimmed by 3 bases and J by 10 bases, leaving 16 bases between them. The CDR3: CASSHGGWGGSPLHF. Here the CDR3 DNA reads TGTGCCAGCAGCCATGGGGGGTGGGGCGGATCACCCCTCCACTTT.

The gene calls are TRBV13 and TRBJ2-1; 7 bases fit TRBD1. This CDR3 has 14 amino acids. J lost 8 bases, V lost 5 bases, and 9 bases had no gene match. CDR1 is PRHDT and CDR2 is FYEKMQ in the germline V gene (reference sequence). CDR3 sequence (DNA): TGTGCCAGCAGCCCCGAGGGGGCGCGGGATGAGCAGTTCTTC. This gives the protein CASSPEGARDEQFF.

The chain recombines TRBV2 with TRBJ1-5; D possibly corresponds to TRBD1 (5 bases). The CDR3 totals 13 residues. Germline CDR1 is SNHLY and CDR2 is FYNNEI. Trimming cost V 3 bases and J 3 bases, with 6 bases left between them. The DNA for the CDR3 is TGTGCCAGCAGTGACAGGGTCAATCAGCCCCAGCATTTT. It codes for CASSDRVNQPQHF.

This chain links TRBV30 with TRBJ2-1; TRBD1 matches 9 bases. CDR3 length: 14 amino acids. Trimming cost V 5 bases and J 4 bases; bases outside gene matches: 6. Looked up from germline, CDR1 is GTSNPN and CDR2 is SVGIG (reference sequence). The CDR3 coding sequence is TGTGCCTGGCAGGGACAGGGTAGGTACAATGAGCAGTTCTTC. Its protein is CAWQGQGRYNEQFF.

V and J are TRBV7-9 and TRBJ2-1; 11 bases are a match to TRBD2. V gave up 1 base and J gave up 10 bases; unmatched junction bases: 3. The CDR3 is 14 residues long. The germline gives CDR1 SEHNR, CDR2 FQNEAQ (reference sequence). The CDR3 sequence: CASSLVLAGGEQFF. CDR3 bases: TGTGCCAGCAGCTTAGTCCTAGCGGGGGGCGAGCAGTTCTTC.

V usage is TRBV2 and J usage is TRBJ1-5; D possibly corresponds to TRBD1 (6 bases). The V end lost 7 bases, the J end lost 4 bases, and 14 bases lay between the germline ends. Germline V gives CDR1 SNHLY, CDR2 FYNNEI. This CDR3 has 14 amino acids. The CDR3 spells CASNAGALNQPQHF. The CDR3 DNA reads TGTGCCAGCAACGCAGGGGCGCTGAATCAGCCCCAGCATTTT.

The chain uses TRBV6-5 and TRBJ2-7; 11 nucleotides agree with TRBD1. V lost 5 bases, J lost 6 bases, and 6 bases stayed unmatched. This CDR3 spans 14 amino acids. Germline CDR1 and CDR2: MNHEY and SVGAGI. The chain's CDR3 is CASSGGQGVSEQYF. In nucleotides, the CDR3 is TGTGCCAGCAGTGGGGGACAGGGGGTTTCCGAGCAGTACTTC.

The genes are TRBV7-2 and TRBJ1-1; maybe TRBD1 (5 bases). The ends were cut back, 2 bases at V and 10 bases at J, with 17 bases in the middle. This CDR3 has 14 residues. Germline V CDR1 and CDR2: SGHTA, FQGNSA. The CDR3 protein is CASSLNGAVGGAFF. For the CDR3, the DNA is TGTGCCAGCAGCTTAAATGGTGCCGTGGGGGGAGCTTTCTTT. Based on the CDR3 plus reference TRBV7-2 and TRBJ1-1, the full variable domain is GAGVSQSPSNKVTEKGKDVELRCDPISGHTALYWYRQSLGQGLEFLIYFQGNSAPDKSGLPSDRFSAERTGGSVSTLTIQRTQQEDSAVYLCASSLNGAVGGAFFGQGTRLTVV.

The rearrangement uses TRBV6-5 and TRBJ2-2, with D possibly TRBD2 on 6 matching bases. The length of the CDR3 is 15 residues. V gave up 2 bases and J gave up 4 bases, with 11 bases separating them. Germline assignment: CDR1 MNHEY and CDR2 SVGAGI. The CDR3 sequence is CASSYSRGGTGELFF. The DNA of the CDR3 is TGTGCCAGCAGTTACAGCCGGGGAGGCACCGGGGAGCTGTTTTTT.

V and J are TRBV9 and TRBJ1-1, with D hard to call. Per the germline V gene, CDR1 is SGDLS and CDR2 is YYNGEE. The CDR3 is made up of 15 amino acids. V lost 0 bases to trimming and J lost 0 bases, with 9 bases between them. The CDR3 bases are TGTGCCAGCAGCGTAGCTGGTCGGTTGAACACTGAAGCTTTCTTT. Translation gives CASSVAGRLNTEAFF.